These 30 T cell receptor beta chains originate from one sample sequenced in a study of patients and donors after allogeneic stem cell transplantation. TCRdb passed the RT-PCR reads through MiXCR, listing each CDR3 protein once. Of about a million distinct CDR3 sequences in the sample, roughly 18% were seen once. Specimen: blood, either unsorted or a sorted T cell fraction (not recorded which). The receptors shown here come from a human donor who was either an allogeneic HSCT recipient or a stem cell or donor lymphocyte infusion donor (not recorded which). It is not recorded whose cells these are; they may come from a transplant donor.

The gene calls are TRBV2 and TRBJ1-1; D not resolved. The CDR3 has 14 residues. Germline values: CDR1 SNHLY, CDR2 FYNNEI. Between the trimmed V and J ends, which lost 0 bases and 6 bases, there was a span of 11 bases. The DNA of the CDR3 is TGTGCCAGCAGTGAAGCTGGAGGTTATGCTGAAGCTTTCTTT. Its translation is CASSEAGGYAEAFF.

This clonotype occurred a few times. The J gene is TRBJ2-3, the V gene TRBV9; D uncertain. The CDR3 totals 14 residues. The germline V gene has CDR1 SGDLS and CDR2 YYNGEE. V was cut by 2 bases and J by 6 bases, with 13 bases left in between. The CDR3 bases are TGTGCCAGCAGCGTCGCCCTTCGAGAGGATACGCAGTATTTT. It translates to CASSVALREDTQYF.

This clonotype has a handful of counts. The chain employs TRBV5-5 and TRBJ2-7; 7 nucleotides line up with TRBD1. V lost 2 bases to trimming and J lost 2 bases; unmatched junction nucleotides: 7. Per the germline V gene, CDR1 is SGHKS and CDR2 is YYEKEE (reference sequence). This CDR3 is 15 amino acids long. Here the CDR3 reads CASSFRGQPTYEQYF. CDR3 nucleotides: TGTGCCAGCAGCTTTAGGGGACAGCCGACCTACGAGCAGTACTTC.

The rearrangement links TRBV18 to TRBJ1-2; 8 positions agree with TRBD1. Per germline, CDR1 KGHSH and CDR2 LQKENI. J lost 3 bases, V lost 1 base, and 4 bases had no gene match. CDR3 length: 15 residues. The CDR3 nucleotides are TGTGCCAGCTCACCACAGGGGACAGGAGACTATGGCTACACCTTC. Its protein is CASSPQGTGDYGYTF.

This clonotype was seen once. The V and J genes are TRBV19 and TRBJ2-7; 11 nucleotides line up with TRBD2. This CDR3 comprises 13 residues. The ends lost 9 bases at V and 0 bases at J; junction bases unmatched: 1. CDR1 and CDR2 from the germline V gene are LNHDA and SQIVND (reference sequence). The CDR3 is CASGTSGSYEQYF. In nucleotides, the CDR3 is TGTGCCAGCGGGACTAGCGGCTCCTACGAGCAGTACTTC.

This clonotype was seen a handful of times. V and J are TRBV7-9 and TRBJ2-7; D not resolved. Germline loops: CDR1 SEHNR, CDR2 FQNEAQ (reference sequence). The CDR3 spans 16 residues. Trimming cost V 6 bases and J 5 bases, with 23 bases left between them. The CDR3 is CASSPIVGQEVDEQYF. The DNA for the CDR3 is TGTGCCAGCAGTCCCATCGTTGGCCAGGAAGTAGACGAGCAGTACTTC.

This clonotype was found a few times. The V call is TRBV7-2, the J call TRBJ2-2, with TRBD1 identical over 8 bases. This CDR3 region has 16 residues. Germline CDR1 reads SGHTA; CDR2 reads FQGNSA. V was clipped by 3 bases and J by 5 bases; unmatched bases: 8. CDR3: CASSFRQGAKTGELFF. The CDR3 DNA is TGTGCCAGCAGCTTCCGCCAGGGGGCAAAGACCGGGGAGCTGTTTTTT.

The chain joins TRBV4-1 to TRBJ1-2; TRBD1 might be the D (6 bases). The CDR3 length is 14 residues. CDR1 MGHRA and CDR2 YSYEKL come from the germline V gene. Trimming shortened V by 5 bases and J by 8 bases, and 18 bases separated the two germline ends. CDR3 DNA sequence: TGCGCCAGCAGCGCGCCAGGGGTTCGAGGGGGCTACACCTTC. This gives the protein CASSAPGVRGGYTF.

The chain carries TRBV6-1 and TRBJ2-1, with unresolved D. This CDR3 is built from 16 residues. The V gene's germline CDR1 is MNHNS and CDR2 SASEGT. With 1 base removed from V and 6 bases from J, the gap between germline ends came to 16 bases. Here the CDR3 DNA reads TGTGCCAGCAGTGAAGTAGAACCCCTCAATCCCAATGAGCAGTTCTTC. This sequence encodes CASSEVEPLNPNEQFF.

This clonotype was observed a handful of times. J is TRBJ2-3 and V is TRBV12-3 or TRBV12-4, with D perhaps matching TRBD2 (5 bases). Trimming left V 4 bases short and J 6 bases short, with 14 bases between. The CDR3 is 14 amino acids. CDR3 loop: CASSWRFPADTQYF. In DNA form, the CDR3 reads TGTGCCAGCAGTTGGAGGTTCCCGGCGGATACGCAGTATTTT.

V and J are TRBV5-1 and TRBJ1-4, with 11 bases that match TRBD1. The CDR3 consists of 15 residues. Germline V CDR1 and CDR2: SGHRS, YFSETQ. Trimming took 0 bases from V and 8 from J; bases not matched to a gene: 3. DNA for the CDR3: TGCGCCAGCAGCTTGGCCGGGACAGGGGGAGAAAAACTGTTTTTT. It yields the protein CASSLAGTGGEKLFF.

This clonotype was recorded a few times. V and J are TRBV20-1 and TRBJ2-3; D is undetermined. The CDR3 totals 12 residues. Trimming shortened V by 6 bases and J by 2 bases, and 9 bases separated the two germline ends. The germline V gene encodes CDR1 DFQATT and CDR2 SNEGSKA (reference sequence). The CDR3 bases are TGCAGTGCCATACAGCTCACAGATACGCAGTATTTT. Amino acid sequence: CSAIQLTDTQYF.

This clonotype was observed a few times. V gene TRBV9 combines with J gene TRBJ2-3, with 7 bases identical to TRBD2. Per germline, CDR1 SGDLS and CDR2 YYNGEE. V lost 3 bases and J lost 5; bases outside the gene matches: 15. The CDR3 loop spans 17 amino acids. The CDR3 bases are TGTGCCAGCAGCGCGGGGGAGGGACCCTACGGCGAAGATACGCAGTATTTT. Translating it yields CASSAGEGPYGEDTQYF.

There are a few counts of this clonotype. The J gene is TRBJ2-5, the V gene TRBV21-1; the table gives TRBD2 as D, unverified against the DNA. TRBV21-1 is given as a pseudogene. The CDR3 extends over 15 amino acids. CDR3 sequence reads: CASSTGGRVPETQYF. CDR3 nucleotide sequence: TGTGCCAGCAGCACCGGCGGGAGAGTCCCAGAGACCCAGTACTTC.

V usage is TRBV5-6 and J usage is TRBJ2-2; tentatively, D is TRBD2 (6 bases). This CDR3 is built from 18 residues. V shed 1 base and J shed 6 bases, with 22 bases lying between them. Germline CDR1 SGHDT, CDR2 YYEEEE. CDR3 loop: CASSLTLAPLIRSGELFF. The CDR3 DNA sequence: TGTGCCAGCAGCTTGACGCTAGCGCCTCTTATAAGGTCCGGGGAGCTGTTTTTT.

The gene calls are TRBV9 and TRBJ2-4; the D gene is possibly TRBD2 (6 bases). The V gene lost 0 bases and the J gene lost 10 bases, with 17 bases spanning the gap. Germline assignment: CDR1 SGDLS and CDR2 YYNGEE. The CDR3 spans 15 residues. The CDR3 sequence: CASSVGTYPRGIQYF. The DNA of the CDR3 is TGTGCCAGCAGCGTAGGGACCTACCCTCGGGGGATTCAGTACTTC. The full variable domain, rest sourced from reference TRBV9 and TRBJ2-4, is DSGVTQTPKHLITATGQRVTLRCSPRSGDLSVYWYQQSLDQGLQFLIQYYNGEERAKGNILERFSAQQFPDLHSELNLSSLELGDSALYFCASSVGTYPRGIQYFGAGTRLSVL.

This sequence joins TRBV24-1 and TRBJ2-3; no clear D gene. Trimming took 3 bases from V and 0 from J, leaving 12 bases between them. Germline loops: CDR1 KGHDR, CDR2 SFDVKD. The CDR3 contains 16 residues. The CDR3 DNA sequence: TGTGCCACCAGTGATCCCTCGGTAACTAGCACAGATACGCAGTATTTT. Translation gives CATSDPSVTSTDTQYF.

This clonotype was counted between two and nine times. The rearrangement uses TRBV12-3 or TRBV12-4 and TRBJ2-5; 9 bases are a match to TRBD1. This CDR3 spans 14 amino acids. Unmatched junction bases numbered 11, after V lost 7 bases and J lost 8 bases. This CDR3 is CASTLRQGGSTQYF. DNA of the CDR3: TGTGCCAGCACCCTCCGACAGGGGGGATCAACCCAGTACTTC.

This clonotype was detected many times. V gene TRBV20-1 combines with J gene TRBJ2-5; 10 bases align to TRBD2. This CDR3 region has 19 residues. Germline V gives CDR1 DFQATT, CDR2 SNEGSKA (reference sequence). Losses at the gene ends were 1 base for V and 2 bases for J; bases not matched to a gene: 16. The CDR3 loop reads CSARGPPLAGGYGQETQYF. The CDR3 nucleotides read TGCAGTGCTAGAGGGCCACCTTTAGCGGGGGGTTACGGTCAAGAGACCCAGTACTTC.

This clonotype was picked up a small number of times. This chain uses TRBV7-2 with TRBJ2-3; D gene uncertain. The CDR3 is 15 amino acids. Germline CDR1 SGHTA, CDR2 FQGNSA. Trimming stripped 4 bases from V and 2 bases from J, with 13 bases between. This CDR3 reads CASSYPRADTDTQYF. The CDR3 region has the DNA TGTGCCAGCAGCTATCCTCGGGCGGACACAGATACGCAGTATTTT.

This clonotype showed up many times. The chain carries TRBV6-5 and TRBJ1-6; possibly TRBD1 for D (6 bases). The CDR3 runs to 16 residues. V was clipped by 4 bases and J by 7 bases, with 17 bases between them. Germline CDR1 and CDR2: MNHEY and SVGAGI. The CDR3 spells CASSLTQGSRNSPLHF. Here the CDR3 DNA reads TGTGCCAGCAGTTTAACCCAGGGGAGTCGGAATTCACCCCTCCACTTT.

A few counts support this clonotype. The CDR3 reads CASSPGRGDRKSSYNEQFF. In DNA form, the CDR3 reads TGTGCCAGCAGTCCCGGGCGGGGGGACCGTAAAAGCTCCTACAATGAGCAGTTCTTC. The genes are TRBV12-3 or TRBV12-4 and TRBJ2-1; the match to TRBD2 covers 8 bases. V shed 5 bases and J 0 bases; nucleotides not matched to a gene: 15. The CDR3 spans 19 residues.

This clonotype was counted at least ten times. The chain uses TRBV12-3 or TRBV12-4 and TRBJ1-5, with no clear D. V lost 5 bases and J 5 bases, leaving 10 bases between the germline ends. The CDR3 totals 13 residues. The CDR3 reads CASSIRRDQPQHF. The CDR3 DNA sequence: TGTGCCAGCAGTATTCGGAGGGATCAGCCCCAGCATTTT.

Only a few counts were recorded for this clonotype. The CDR3 nucleotides are TGTGCCAGCAGCCCAACTTCTAAGGCAGATACGCAGTATTTT. As protein: CASSPTSKADTQYF. The chain links TRBV7-3 to TRBJ2-3; D is undetermined. Trimming took off 5 bases at V and 4 bases at J, with 13 bases between the two ends. CDR3 length equals 14 residues. Germline lookup yields CDR1 SGHTA and CDR2 FQGTGA. The complete variable domain, with remaining parts taken from reference TRBV7-3 and TRBJ2-3, reads GAGVSQTPSNKVTEKGKYVELRCDPISGHTALYWYRQSLGQGPEFLIYFQGTGAADDSGLPNDRFFAVRPEGSVSTLKIQRTERGDSAVYLCASSPTSKADTQYFGPGTRLTVL.

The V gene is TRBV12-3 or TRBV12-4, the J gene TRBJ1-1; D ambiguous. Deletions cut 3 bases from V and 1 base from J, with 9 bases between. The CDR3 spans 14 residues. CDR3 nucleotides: TGTGCCAGCAGTTTCGGGTTTCAGAACACTGAAGCTTTCTTT. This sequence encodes CASSFGFQNTEAFF.

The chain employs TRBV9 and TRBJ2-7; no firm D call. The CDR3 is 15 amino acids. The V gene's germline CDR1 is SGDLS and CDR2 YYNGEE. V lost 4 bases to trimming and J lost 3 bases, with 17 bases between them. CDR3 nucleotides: TGTGCCAGCAGCCGTGAAGCCTTGCGCAGCTACGAGCAGTACTTC. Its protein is CASSREALRSYEQYF.

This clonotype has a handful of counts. CDR3 coding DNA: TGTGCCAGCAGTTCCCCGCCGGGACTATCCGAGCAGTACTTC. Its protein is CASSSPPGLSEQYF. The chain has TRBV28 and TRBJ2-7; 7 bases line up with TRBD2. V was pared by 4 bases and J by 6 bases, with 9 bases of the junction left unmatched. Per the germline V gene, CDR1 is MDHEN and CDR2 is SYDVKM. CDR3 length: 14 residues.

CDR3 DNA: TGTGCCAGCAGCTTGGCGGGACAGGGCGCCGGGGAGCTGTTTTTT. It specifies CASSLAGQGAGELFF. The chain recombines TRBV7-9 with TRBJ2-2; 9 bases are a match to TRBD1. Trimming took 3 bases from V and 6 from J; bases not matched to a gene: 5. Germline-derived CDR1 and CDR2 are SEHNR and FQNEAQ (reference sequence). The CDR3 spans 15 residues.

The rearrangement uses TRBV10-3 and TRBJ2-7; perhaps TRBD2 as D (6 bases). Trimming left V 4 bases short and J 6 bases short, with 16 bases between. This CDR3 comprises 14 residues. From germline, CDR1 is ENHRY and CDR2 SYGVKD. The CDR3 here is CAISGLELSGEQYF. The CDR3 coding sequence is TGTGCCATCAGTGGACTAGAACTGTCTGGCGAGCAGTACTTC.

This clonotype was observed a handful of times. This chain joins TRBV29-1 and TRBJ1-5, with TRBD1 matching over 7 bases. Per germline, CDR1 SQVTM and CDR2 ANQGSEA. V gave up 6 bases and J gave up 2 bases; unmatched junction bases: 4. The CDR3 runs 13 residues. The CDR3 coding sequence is TGCAGCGTAGATACAGGGGGCAATCAGCCCCAGCATTTT. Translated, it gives CSVDTGGNQPQHF. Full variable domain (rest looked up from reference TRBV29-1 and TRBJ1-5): SAVISQKPSRDICQRGTSLTIQCQVDSQVTMMFWYRQQPGQSLTLIATANQGSEATYESGFVIDKFPISRPNLTFSTLTVSNMSPEDSSIYLCSVDTGGNQPQHFGDGTRLSIL.